The 26 T cell receptor beta chains listed next were all sequenced from one sample in a study of blood T cell repertoires in COVID-19. Sequencing was performed with immunoSEQ multiplex PCR; in TCRdb, only in-frame clones are kept and a portion is missing. The table has 310,000 or so clones, 75% to 95% seen once. The sample comprised PBMCs or T cells enriched from blood (not recorded which). Receptors originate from a young woman who had recovered from COVID-19.

In regard to this clone: One end of the junction fails to match germline, which may point to a read error. The rearrangement links TRBV10-3 to TRBJ2-1; D possibly corresponds to TRBD1 (5 bases). The CDR3 extends over 11 amino acids. CDR1 and CDR2 (germline): ENHRY, SYGVKD. Written as DNA, the CDR3 is TGTGCCATCAGTGAGTCAGGGGCGTTGGTCTTC. Protein sequence: CAISESGALVF.

This sequence joins TRBV5-5 and TRBJ1-3; 9 positions agree with TRBD1. The J segment lost 0 bases and the V segment lost 3 bases, leaving 13 bases of the junction unmatched. CDR3 length equals 19 residues. CDR1 and CDR2 (germline): SGHKS, YYEKEE (reference sequence). The CDR3 nucleotides read TGTGCCAGCAGCTCCTATGAACAGGGGGCCGGTATCTCTGGAAACACCATATATTTT. This codes for CASSSYEQGAGISGNTIYF.

The CDR3 nucleotides read TGTGCCAGCAGCTTACAAACGACTAGCGGTAATGAGCAGTACTTC. Encoded protein: CASSLQTTSGNEQYF. The genes are TRBV28 and TRBJ2-7; 9 positions match TRBD2. The germline gives CDR1 MDHEN, CDR2 SYDVKM. V lost 6 bases to trimming and J lost 7 bases; unmatched junction nucleotides: 13. The CDR3 is 15 residues long.

This chain uses TRBV7-2 with TRBJ2-7; the match to TRBD2 covers 13 bases. The V segment lost 1 base and the J segment 3 bases; nucleotides outside the gene matches: 3. The CDR3 sequence is 16 residues long. Germline values: CDR1 SGHTA, CDR2 FQGNSA. The CDR3, as DNA: TGTGCCAGCAGCTTAGACGGACTAGCGGGAGTCTACGAGCAGTACTTC. Its translation: CASSLDGLAGVYEQYF.

This clone came up once. The J gene is TRBJ2-5, the V gene TRBV9, with a tentative D call TRBD2 (6 bases). Germline V CDR1 and CDR2: SGDLS, YYNGEE. The CDR3 sequence is 15 residues long. V lost 0 bases and J 5 bases, leaving 14 bases between the germline ends. Written as DNA, the CDR3 is TGTGCCAGCAGCGTAGATTCGGGAGTAGGGGAGACCCAGTACTTC. Amino acid sequence: CASSVDSGVGETQYF.

The chain has TRBV6-6 and TRBJ1-3; weak D call: TRBD1 (6 bases). This CDR3 is built from 15 residues. Trimming pared 4 bases from V and 0 bases from J, leaving 10 bases between. Germline CDR1 and CDR2: MNHNY and SVGAGI (reference sequence). In nucleotides, the CDR3 is TGTGCCAGCAGTTTGACAGGCCGCTCTGGAAACACCATATATTTT. Translated: CASSLTGRSGNTIYF.

The genes are TRBV19 and TRBJ1-1; weak D call: TRBD1 (6 bases). Germline V CDR1 and CDR2: LNHDA, SQIVND (reference sequence). The CDR3 has 13 amino acids. The germline V and J ends were trimmed by 7 bases and 1 base, with 10 bases remaining between them. CDR3 coding DNA: TGTGCCAGTAAAATGGGACAGAACACTGAAGCTTTCTTT. This gives the protein CASKMGQNTEAFF.

This clone has a single count. The chain uses TRBV18 and TRBJ1-5; 10 bases fit TRBD1. The germline CDR1 and CDR2 sequences are KGHSH and LQKENI. This CDR3 region has 15 residues. Losses at the gene ends were 6 bases for V and 6 bases for J; bases not matched to a gene: 8. CDR3 sequence: CASSLDRDRGQPQHF. The DNA for the CDR3 is TGTGCCAGCTCGCTAGACCGGGACAGGGGTCAGCCCCAGCATTTT.

V and J are TRBV7-2 and TRBJ2-7, with 9 nucleotides matching TRBD1. Losses at the gene ends were 2 bases for V and 3 bases for J; bases not matched to a gene: 5. Germline V lookup: CDR1 SGHTA, CDR2 FQGNSA. The CDR3 sequence is 15 residues long. The CDR3 reads CASSLWGQGYYEQYF. The DNA of the CDR3 is TGTGCCAGCAGCTTATGGGGACAGGGATACTACGAGCAGTACTTC.

The V gene is TRBV27, the J gene TRBJ2-6, with 10 bases identical to TRBD1. V lost 5 bases to trimming and J lost 0 bases; unmatched junction nucleotides: 7. The CDR3 is 18 residues long. Per the germline V gene, CDR1 is MNHEY and CDR2 is SMNVEV (reference sequence). The CDR3 sequence: CASSPDRGLNSGANVLTF. In DNA, the CDR3 is TGTGCCAGCAGTCCTGACAGGGGGCTTAACTCTGGGGCCAACGTCCTGACTTTC.

This clone was recorded only once. The chain combines TRBV21-1 with TRBJ1-6. TRBV21-1 corresponds to a pseudogene. This CDR3 comprises 20 residues. The CDR3 DNA sequence: TGTGCCAGCAGCAAAGCCAATGGGGAGTCGAGATTTTGCAATAATTCACCCCTCCACTTT. It encodes CASSKANGESRFCNNSPLHF.

The chain couples TRBV5-4 to TRBJ1-1, with 9 bases aligning to TRBD1. The V and J ends lost 4 bases and 6 bases, in that order; junction bases with no gene match: 13. Germline CDR1 SGHNT, CDR2 YYREEE (reference sequence). The CDR3 covers 16 residues. The CDR3 coding sequence is TGTGCCAGCAGCCCCCCCGGGACAGGGTATTACGCTGAAGCTTTCTTT. This translates into CASSPPGTGYYAEAFF.

V and J are TRBV6-5 and TRBJ1-5, with 10 bases identical to TRBD1. This CDR3 has 16 amino acids. Germline loops: CDR1 MNHEY, CDR2 SVGAGI. V lost 2 bases, J lost 4 bases, and 5 bases stayed unmatched. CDR3 nucleotides: TGTGCCAGCAGTTACGCCCCGGGACAGGGGAATCAGCCCCAGCATTTT. Protein product: CASSYAPGQGNQPQHF.

The chain links TRBV4-1 to TRBJ1-1; D possibly corresponds to TRBD1 (6 bases). The V and J ends lost 8 bases and 4 bases respectively, with 20 bases between them. CDR1 and CDR2 (germline): MGHRA, YSYEKL. This CDR3 has 15 amino acids. CDR3 protein: CASGKSGQGATEAFF. In nucleotides, the CDR3 is TGCGCCAGCGGCAAATCGGGACAAGGGGCCACTGAAGCTTTCTTT.

The gene calls are TRBV6-2 or TRBV6-3 and TRBJ2-5, with D perhaps TRBD2 (5 bases). This CDR3 has 15 residues. Trimming pared 5 bases from V and 0 bases from J, leaving 13 bases between. The germline gives CDR1 MNHEY, CDR2 SVGEGT. The CDR3 spells CASSPGETYQETQYF. DNA of the CDR3: TGTGCCAGCAGTCCCGGGGAGACTTACCAAGAGACCCAGTACTTC.

The chain is built from TRBV19 and TRBJ2-1, with 7 nucleotides matching TRBD1. Germline values: CDR1 LNHDA, CDR2 SQIVND (reference sequence). Losses at the gene ends were 5 bases for V and 8 bases for J; bases not matched to a gene: 6. The CDR3 spans 13 residues. The CDR3 is CASSFYRGDEQFF. As DNA, the CDR3 is TGTGCCAGTAGTTTTTACAGGGGCGATGAGCAGTTCTTC. Supplemented by reference TRBV19 and TRBJ2-1, the full variable domain reads DGGITQSPKYLFRKEGQNVTLSCEQNLNHDAMYWYRQDPGQGLRLIYYSQIVNDFQKGDIAEGYSVSREKKESFPLTVTSAQKNPTAFYLCASSFYRGDEQFFGPGTRLTVL.

The chain uses TRBV3-1 (or the pseudogene TRBV3-2) and TRBJ2-7, with a tentative D call TRBD1 (6 bases). V lost 2 bases and J lost 5, with 16 bases in between. The CDR3 runs to 15 residues. CDR1 is LGHDT and CDR2 is YNNKEL in the germline V gene (reference sequence). DNA for the CDR3: TGTGCCAGCAGCCAAAACAGGGCCTTTGTTCACGAGCAGTACTTC. This gives the protein CASSQNRAFVHEQYF.

The rearrangement uses TRBV27 and TRBJ2-1, with D tentatively TRBD2 (6 bases). Germline V CDR1 and CDR2: MNHEY, SMNVEV (reference sequence). The CDR3 consists of 15 residues. Trimming cost V 3 bases and J 4 bases, with 13 bases left between them. This chain's CDR3 is CASSFFLASYNEQFF. In DNA form, the CDR3 reads TGTGCCAGCAGTTTTTTCCTAGCGTCATACAATGAGCAGTTCTTC.

J is TRBJ1-4 and V is TRBV4-3, with TRBD1 matching 8 bases. Germline-derived CDR1 and CDR2 are LGHNA and YSLEER. This CDR3 is 17 amino acids long. The V and J ends lost 0 bases and 8 bases, in that order; junction bases with no gene match: 11. The CDR3 is CASSQDGFQGAGEKLFF. The DNA for the CDR3 is TGCGCCAGCAGCCAAGATGGCTTCCAGGGGGCGGGCGAAAAACTGTTTTTT.

The rearrangement uses TRBV24-1 and TRBJ2-1; 15 nucleotides line up with TRBD2. Losses at the gene ends were 4 bases for V and 1 base for J; bases not matched to a gene: 10. Germline V gene sequence: CDR1 KGHDR, CDR2 SFDVKD. This CDR3 contains 20 residues. CDR3 amino acids: CATSEGLAGGPLGSYNEQFF. CDR3 sequence (DNA): TGTGCCACCAGTGAGGGACTAGCGGGAGGTCCGCTGGGTTCCTACAATGAGCAGTTCTTC.

J is TRBJ2-2 and V is TRBV7-6, with 13 bases matching TRBD2. This CDR3 region has 16 residues. Germline V gene lookup returns CDR1 SGHVS and CDR2 FNYEAQ. Unmatched junction bases numbered 2, after V lost 3 bases and J lost 4 bases. CDR3 residues: CASSLTSGRPTGELFF. The CDR3 DNA reads TGTGCCAGCAGCTTGACTAGCGGGAGGCCCACCGGGGAGCTGTTTTTT. The whole variable domain, remainder taken from reference TRBV7-6 and TRBJ2-2, is GAGVSQSPRYKVTKRGQDVALRCDPISGHVSLYWYRQALGQGPEFLTYFNYEAQQDKSGLPNDRFSAERPEGSISTLTIQRTEQRDSAMYRCASSLTSGRPTGELFFGEGSRLTVL.

This clone showed up just once. This chain joins TRBV6-2 or TRBV6-3 and TRBJ1-2; 10 bases match TRBD1. From germline, CDR1 is MNHEY and CDR2 SVGEGT. The J segment lost 7 bases and the V segment lost 5 bases, leaving 13 bases of the junction unmatched. The CDR3 has 16 residues. Here the CDR3 DNA reads TGTGCCAGCAGTCCGCCAGACGGGACAGGGGAAGGTGGCTACACCTTC. Protein sequence: CASSPPDGTGEGGYTF.

The CDR3 DNA follows: TGTGCCAGCAGCCAAGATCGGGTAGCGGGGAACACAGATACGCAGTATTTT. Residues: CASSQDRVAGNTDTQYF. The chain recombines TRBV3-1 (or the pseudogene TRBV3-2) with TRBJ2-3; 8 bases align to TRBD2. V shed 0 bases and J 2 bases; nucleotides not matched to a gene: 7. This CDR3 has 17 residues. From germline, CDR1 is LGHDT and CDR2 YNNKEL (reference sequence).

The genes are TRBV6-4 and TRBJ2-3; TRBD1 matches at 9 bases. CDR3 length: 15 residues. The V segment lost 4 bases and the J segment 4 bases; nucleotides outside the gene matches: 6. Germline CDR1 reads MRHNA; CDR2 reads SNTAGT. The CDR3, as DNA: TGTGCCAGCAGTGCGGAGACAGGGGGTTCAGATACGCAGTATTTT. This gives the protein CASSAETGGSDTQYF.

The V call is TRBV9, the J call TRBJ2-1; 7 bases are a match to TRBD2. The CDR3 is 16 residues long. The V segment lost 4 bases and the J segment 8 bases; nucleotides outside the gene matches: 15. Germline V gene sequence: CDR1 SGDLS, CDR2 YYNGEE. CDR3 nucleotides: TGTGCCAGCAGCTTCGGACTAGACCCTAGACTACATGAGCAGTTCTTC. This sequence encodes CASSFGLDPRLHEQFF.

This clone was observed a few times. The gene calls are TRBV7-9 and TRBJ1-2, with 10 bases that match TRBD1. V shed 3 bases and J 8 bases; nucleotides not matched to a gene: 3. The CDR3 is 13 amino acids. CDR1 SEHNR and CDR2 FQNEAQ come from the germline V gene (reference sequence). In DNA, the CDR3 is TGTGCCAGCAGCTTCGGGACAGGGGACGGCTACACCTTC. This codes for CASSFGTGDGYTF.